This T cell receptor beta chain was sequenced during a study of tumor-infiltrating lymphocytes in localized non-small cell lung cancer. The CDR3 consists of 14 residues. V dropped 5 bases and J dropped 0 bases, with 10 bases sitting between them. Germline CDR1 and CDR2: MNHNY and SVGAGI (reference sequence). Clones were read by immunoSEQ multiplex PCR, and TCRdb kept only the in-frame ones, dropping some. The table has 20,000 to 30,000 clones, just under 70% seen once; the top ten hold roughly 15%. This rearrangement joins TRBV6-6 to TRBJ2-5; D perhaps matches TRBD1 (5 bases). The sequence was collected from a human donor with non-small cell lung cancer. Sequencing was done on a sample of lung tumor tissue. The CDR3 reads CASSTPGNQETQYF. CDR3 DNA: TGTGCCAGCAGTACGCCAGGGAACCAAGAGACCCAGTACTTC.